The T cell receptor beta chain described here comes from a study of OX40 agonist ivuxolimab in advanced cancers. Overall study: The treatment was a fully human IgG2 OX40 agonist, ivuxolimab. In three patients, partial responses were observed, one with hepatocellular carcinoma and two with cutaneous melanoma.

The study's findings and limits: Among the lowest peripheral clonal expansion occurred in 0.1-3.0 mg/kg partial responders.

Autoimmune disease history or systemic immunosuppression excluded patients. TCRdb keeps only in-frame clones here, not all; method: immunoSEQ multiplex PCR. The sample yields more than 12,000 clones, about 77% seen once. A word on this clone: What it binds is not known.

The CDR3 has 14 amino acids. V lost 7 bases and J lost 2, with 13 bases in between. CDR1 is SGHVS and CDR2 is FNYEAQ in the germline V gene. This TCR came from an adult with an advanced solid tumor such as melanoma, head and neck, liver or kidney cancer. V usage is TRBV7-6 and J usage is TRBJ2-3, with D unclear. The starting material was CD4+ or CD8+ T cells sorted from blood, obtained in a trial of the OX40 agonist ivuxolimab. CDR3 in amino acids: CASNFGPHTDTQYF. CDR3 coding DNA: TGTGCCAGCAACTTCGGGCCTCACACAGATACGCAGTATTTT.